One sample yielded the 23 T cell receptor beta chains listed below, sequenced in a study of shared clonotypes between healthy human individuals. CD8 cells regarded as naive lacked CD45RO, were positively chosen for CCR7, and omitted terminally differentiated effector memory CD45RA+ cells. Assay: immunoSEQ multiplex PCR; the TCRdb copy retains only in-frame clones and omits some. The table includes just over 2,000,000 clones, about 95% detected once. Input material: naive CD8+ T cells sorted from blood. The receptors were sampled from a man younger than 35 in good health.

The chain recombines TRBV5-1 with TRBJ2-1, with 10 nucleotides matching TRBD1. Germline V CDR1 and CDR2: SGHRS, YFSETQ. Trimming took 0 bases from V and 6 from J; bases not matched to a gene: 9. The CDR3 has 17 amino acids. DNA of the CDR3: TGCGCCAGCAGCTTGGGCCCCGGGACAGGGGACGGCAATGAGCAGTTCTTC. Encoded protein: CASSLGPGTGDGNEQFF.

V and J are TRBV6-6 and TRBJ2-7; D ambiguous. The germline V gene has CDR1 MNHNY and CDR2 SVGAGI (reference sequence). This CDR3 has 15 residues. With 6 bases removed from V and 0 bases from J, the gap between germline ends came to 15 bases. The CDR3 here is CASRRSTQSSYEQYF. CDR3 DNA: TGTGCCAGCAGGCGAAGTACTCAGAGCTCCTACGAGCAGTACTTC.

The V call is TRBV2, the J call TRBJ2-5, with 9 bases identical to TRBD2. The V gene's germline CDR1 is SNHLY and CDR2 FYNNEI. CDR3 length: 16 residues. With V trimmed by 2 bases and J by 1 base, 5 bases remained unmatched. CDR3 residues: CASSEWAGGPQETQYF. CDR3 nucleotides: TGTGCCAGCAGTGAATGGGCGGGAGGGCCCCAAGAGACCCAGTACTTC.

This chain uses TRBV14 with TRBJ1-1; no firm D call. The CDR3 totals 13 residues. CDR1 and CDR2 from the germline V gene are SGHDN and FVKESK. Trimming cost V 4 bases and J 7 bases, with 13 bases left between them. CDR3 sequence reads: CASSRYEYIEAFF. The CDR3 DNA is TGTGCCAGCAGCCGGTACGAATACATTGAAGCTTTCTTT.

The chain uses TRBV9 and TRBJ2-7, with D maybe TRBD2 (6 bases). The length of the CDR3 is 14 residues. Deletions cut 0 bases from V and 7 bases from J, with 14 bases between. Germline V lookup: CDR1 SGDLS, CDR2 YYNGEE. As DNA, the CDR3 is TGTGCCAGCAGCGTAGGAGGGGAGGCCGTAGAGCAGTACTTC. It encodes CASSVGGEAVEQYF.

V usage is TRBV5-1 and J usage is TRBJ2-7; 9 positions agree with TRBD1. The V gene's germline CDR1 is SGHRS and CDR2 YFSETQ. With 4 bases clipped from V and 5 bases from J, the junction kept 4 bases outside the gene matches. The CDR3 has 13 residues. In DNA form, the CDR3 reads TGCGCCAGCAGCAAGACAGGGGGAGACGAGCAGTACTTC. Amino acids: CASSKTGGDEQYF.

The rearrangement joins TRBV28 to TRBJ2-5; the D is unclear. V was cut by 3 bases and J by 10 bases, with 9 bases left in between. The CDR3 length is 11 residues. Germline V gives CDR1 MDHEN, CDR2 SYDVKM. The DNA of the CDR3 is TGTGCCAGCAGTTTTTTTGGGATCCAGTACTTC. This gives the protein CASSFFGIQYF. Combining the CDR3 with reference TRBV28 and TRBJ2-5 gives the whole variable domain DVKVTQSSRYLVKRTGEKVFLECVQDMDHENMFWYRQDPGLGLRLIYFSYDVKMKEKGDIPEGYSVSREKKERFSLILESASTNQTSMYLCASSFFGIQYFGPGTRLLVL.

This chain links TRBV27 with TRBJ2-2; 8 positions match TRBD2. Germline trimming cut 8 bases from V and 3 bases from J; bases unmatched to any gene: 17. Looked up from germline, CDR1 is MNHEY and CDR2 is SMNVEV (reference sequence). The CDR3 totals 18 residues. CDR3 DNA sequence: TGTGCCAGCGCATTTATGGGCGCGGGGGGCCCGTACACCGGGGAGCTGTTTTTT. This codes for CASAFMGAGGPYTGELFF.

The V gene is TRBV4-1, the J gene TRBJ2-1, with no clear D. Trimming stripped 0 bases from V and 1 base from J, with 10 bases between. The germline CDR1 and CDR2 sequences are MGHRA and YSYEKL. This CDR3 contains 16 residues. DNA of the CDR3: TGCGCCAGCAGCCAAGAATCGCCTGCGTCCTACAATGAGCAGTTCTTC. Translating it yields CASSQESPASYNEQFF.

The chain employs TRBV6-6 and TRBJ1-1; D unclear. This CDR3 spans 15 amino acids. CDR1 and CDR2 from the germline V gene are MNHNY and SVGAGI (reference sequence). The V and J ends lost 4 bases and 0 bases respectively, with 12 bases between them. The CDR3 DNA reads as TGTGCCAGCAGTTCATCGAACGCAATGAACACTGAAGCTTTCTTT. Translation gives CASSSSNAMNTEAFF.

The chain links TRBV6-5 to TRBJ2-1; maybe TRBD2 (5 bases). Germline V CDR1 and CDR2: MNHEY, SVGAGI. V shed 2 bases and J shed 4 bases, with 9 bases lying between them. CDR3 length: 14 residues. For the CDR3, the DNA is TGTGCCAGCAGTTACCGGGAATATTACAATGAGCAGTTCTTC. Translating it yields CASSYREYYNEQFF.

The rearrangement joins TRBV5-1 to TRBJ2-7, with D uncertain. Germline lookup yields CDR1 SGHRS and CDR2 YFSETQ. Deletions cut 1 base from V and 2 bases from J, with 10 bases between. There are 14 residues in the CDR3. The CDR3 sequence: CASSLLDSTYEQYF. CDR3 nucleotide sequence: TGCGCCAGCAGCTTGTTAGATTCAACCTACGAGCAGTACTTC.

The chain is built from TRBV10-2 and TRBJ2-1, with TRBD2 identical over 15 bases. Germline V gene sequence: CDR1 WSHSY, CDR2 SAAADI. V shed 8 bases and J 5 bases; nucleotides not matched to a gene: 7. The CDR3 is made up of 16 amino acids. The CDR3 sequence is CASSGLAGGGNNEQFF. For the CDR3, the DNA is TGCGCCAGCTCGGGACTAGCGGGGGGAGGGAACAATGAGCAGTTCTTC.

The J gene is TRBJ1-3, the V gene TRBV28; 7 positions agree with TRBD1. CDR1 and CDR2 (germline): MDHEN, SYDVKM. The CDR3 consists of 16 residues. J lost 0 bases, V lost 4 bases, and 6 bases had no gene match. The CDR3 coding sequence is TGTGCCAGCAGTTCACCCGGACAGGTCTCTGGAAACACCATATATTTT. It yields the protein CASSSPGQVSGNTIYF. Looking up the rest from reference TRBV28 and TRBJ1-3 gives the full variable domain: DVKVTQSSRYLVKRTGEKVFLECVQDMDHENMFWYRQDPGLGLRLIYFSYDVKMKEKGDIPEGYSVSREKKERFSLILESASTNQTSMYLCASSSPGQVSGNTIYFGEGSWLTVV.

CDR3 sequence reads: CASSVGTGGIQDTQYF. As DNA, the CDR3 is TGCGCCAGCAGCGTAGGGACAGGGGGTATACAAGATACGCAGTATTTT. The genes are TRBV5-1 and TRBJ2-3, with TRBD1 matching 11 bases. This CDR3 contains 16 residues. V trimming: 4 bases; J trimming: 5 bases; junction bases outside the gene matches: 9. Germline V lookup: CDR1 SGHRS, CDR2 YFSETQ.

This chain links TRBV5-8 with TRBJ1-1; no clear D gene. Per the germline V gene, CDR1 is SGHTS and CDR2 is YDEGEE. Trimming shortened V by 1 base and J by 0 bases, and 10 bases separated the two germline ends. The CDR3 has 15 amino acids. The CDR3 region is CASSLWVGMNTEAFF. DNA of the CDR3: TGTGCCAGCAGCTTGTGGGTGGGAATGAACACTGAAGCTTTCTTT.

V usage is TRBV29-1 and J usage is TRBJ1-2; 9 bases map to TRBD1. In germline, CDR1 is SQVTM, CDR2 ANQGSEA. CDR3 length: 14 residues. Germline trimming cut 7 bases from V and 7 bases from J; bases unmatched to any gene: 13. The CDR3 loop is CSAPGQGGGSGYTF. CDR3 nucleotides: TGCAGCGCCCCGGGACAGGGAGGAGGGAGTGGCTACACCTTC.

The chain employs TRBV15 and TRBJ1-4; D call uncertain. The CDR3 contains 14 residues. Per germline, CDR1 LNHNV and CDR2 YYDKDF (reference sequence). Trimming took off 1 base at V and 7 bases at J, with 10 bases between the two ends. The CDR3 DNA sequence: TGTGCCACCAGCAGAGGAGTTATCGGTGAAAAACTGTTTTTT. This encodes CATSRGVIGEKLFF.

This sequence joins TRBV9 and TRBJ2-2; D gene unclear. Germline-derived CDR1 and CDR2 are SGDLS and YYNGEE. This CDR3 region has 14 residues. V was cut by 4 bases and J by 5 bases, with 12 bases left in between. Here the CDR3 DNA reads TGTGCCAGCAGCCCCCCAGCCATAACCGGGGAGCTGTTTTTT. Translated, it gives CASSPPAITGELFF. The complete variable domain, with remaining parts taken from reference TRBV9 and TRBJ2-2, reads DSGVTQTPKHLITATGQRVTLRCSPRSGDLSVYWYQQSLDQGLQFLIQYYNGEERAKGNILERFSAQQFPDLHSELNLSSLELGDSALYFCASSPPAITGELFFGEGSRLTVL.

A single count supports this clone. The sample has other DNA sequences that encode this CDR3 too. The CDR3 DNA follows: TGTGCCAGCAGTTTTGGGGAAGGCTACGAGCAGTACTTC. Translation: CASSFGEGYEQYF. J is TRBJ2-7 and V is TRBV27; D is ambiguous. V was clipped by 3 bases and J by 3 bases, with 9 bases between them. Germline loops: CDR1 MNHEY, CDR2 SMNVEV (reference sequence). The CDR3 contains 13 residues.

V is TRBV10-1 and J is TRBJ2-2; no reliable D call. CDR1 is WNHNN and CDR2 is SYGVQD in the germline V gene (reference sequence). The CDR3 loop spans 16 amino acids. Trimming cost V 2 bases and J 0 bases, with 10 bases left between them. The CDR3 here is CASSEHRNANTGELFF. The CDR3 DNA is TGCGCCAGCAGTGAGCACAGAAACGCGAACACCGGGGAGCTGTTTTTT.

The CDR3 bases are TGTGCCAGCAGCCCACAGGGGAGCGTCCGCCCAGATACGCAGTATTTT. Translating gives CASSPQGSVRPDTQYF. The V call is TRBV7-6, the J call TRBJ2-3; 7 positions match TRBD1. CDR3 length equals 16 residues. CDR1 and CDR2 from the germline V gene are SGHVS and FNYEAQ. The trim removed 5 bases at V and 4 bases at J, leaving 12 bases unmatched. Using reference TRBV7-6 and TRBJ2-3 for the parts outside the CDR3, the full variable domain is GAGVSQSPRYKVTKRGQDVALRCDPISGHVSLYWYRQALGQGPEFLTYFNYEAQQDKSGLPNDRFSAERPEGSISTLTIQRTEQRDSAMYRCASSPQGSVRPDTQYFGPGTRLTVL.

The V and J genes are TRBV5-6 and TRBJ2-1; 7 bases are shared with TRBD1. V was clipped by 6 bases and J by 3 bases; unmatched bases: 3. The germline CDR1 and CDR2 sequences are SGHDT and YYEEEE. The CDR3 is 13 amino acids. The CDR3 bases are TGTGCCAGCACACCAGGGGGCTACAATGAGCAGTTCTTC. Its protein is CASTPGGYNEQFF.